Included here is one T cell receptor beta chain sequence, with context. Its specificity is not known. These data belong to a study of PD-1 blockade in classical Hodgkin lymphoma. Study observations and caveats: Whatever underlies the repertoire differences (possibly disease activity or prior therapy) remains undefined.

Following autologous stem cell transplantation, relapse occurred in every patient, and exposure to brentuximab vedotin varied. Best outcomes ranged across complete response, partial response and progressive disease. V gave up 5 bases and J gave up 2 bases, with 10 bases separating them. The CDR3 spans 13 residues. Germline V gives CDR1 LNHDA, CDR2 SQIVND (reference sequence). Clones were sequenced by immunoSEQ multiplex PCR, and TCRdb holds only the in-frame ones, with some missing. The sample lists 19,000 or so clones, around 75% occurring once. This TCR was recovered from a human donor with classical Hodgkin lymphoma. The V gene is TRBV19, the J gene TRBJ2-7; perhaps D is TRBD1 or TRBD2 (5 bases each). The sample in question was peripheral blood mononuclear cells (PBMCs), obtained at baseline. The CDR3 spells CASSPGPAYEQYF. CDR3 sequence (DNA): TGTGCCAGTAGTCCGGGACCGGCCTACGAGCAGTACTTC.